Listed here are 3 T cell receptor beta chains from one sample, sequenced in a study of blood T cell repertoires in COVID-19. The method was immunoSEQ multiplex PCR; TCRdb's version includes in-frame clones alone and lacks a portion of them. This repertoire shows fewer than 300,000 clones, around 81% found once; its top ten account for roughly 2.9%. Specimen: peripheral blood. These receptor sequences come from a woman in her sixties or seventies with active or convalescent COVID-19.

Notes on this clone: The junction and the germline gene differ at one end; a read error may be behind it. This chain's CDR3 is CASSLRIAGGDETQYF. The CDR3 DNA reads TGTGCTAGCAGCTTAAGGATAGCGGGGGGGGACGAGACCCAGTACTTC. The chain combines TRBV7-7 with TRBJ2-5; 11 nucleotides agree with TRBD2. The V gene's germline CDR1 is SSHAT and CDR2 FNYEAQ (reference sequence). CDR3 length: 16 residues.

As for this clone: Other DNA sequences in this sample translate to the same CDR3. The rearrangement links TRBV12-3 or TRBV12-4 to TRBJ1-2; 7 nucleotides align to TRBD1. Trimming at V came to 3 bases and at J to 6 bases, leaving 4 bases not matched to a gene. The CDR3 totals 13 residues. CDR3 in DNA: TGTGCCAGCAGTTTCTCCGGGACAGATGGCTACACCTTC. It encodes CASSFSGTDGYTF.

Only a few counts were recorded for this clone. The V and J genes are TRBV11-3 and TRBJ1-2, with a weak D call TRBD1 (6 bases). Trimming removed 5 bases at V and 0 bases at J, with 16 bases between. Germline V gene lookup returns CDR1 SGHNT and CDR2 YENEEA. The CDR3 covers 16 residues. The CDR3 region has the DNA TGTGCCAGCAGCCCCCCTTACAGGGCGGCTAACTATGGCTACACCTTC. It translates to CASSPPYRAANYGYTF.